This TCR beta chain was identified during a study of blood T cells in healthy people across ages. Per-sample PBMC isolation yielded at least 6.5 million cells. Combining a sample-barcoded 5' primer with a J-beta primer mix, a second PCR ran for roughly 7 to 11 cycles. Every cDNA was tagged by a template-switch adaptor with 12 random nucleotides. TCRdb redid the calling of the 5' RACE reads with MiXCR, one entry per CDR3 protein. Among about 1.7 million distinct CDR3 sequences listed, about 28% were seen once. With respect to this clonotype: Antigen specificity is unknown.

The CDR3 consists of 14 residues. Germline V gene sequence: CDR1 DFQATT, CDR2 SNEGSKA (reference sequence). Trimming stripped 1 base from V and 6 bases from J, with 15 bases between. Regarding the study as a whole: TCR beta diversity per million T cells fell roughly linearly with age. TCR beta diversity tracked closely with naive T cell percentage.

The sequence derives from a woman aged 25 to 39 in good health. What was sequenced was blood. The chain employs TRBV20-1 and TRBJ1-1; D remains unclear. The DNA for the CDR3 is TGCAGTGCTAGAGCCCGTCCTTGGGGTTCTGAAGCTTTCTTT. It specifies CSARARPWGSEAFF.